These 23 T cell receptor beta chains were all obtained from the same sample, sequenced in a study of T cells after yellow fever vaccination. TCRdb analysed the 5' RACE reads with MiXCR anew, one entry per CDR3 protein. This sample carries 150,000 to 200,000 distinct CDR3 sequences, about 10% of them seen once, and the ten largest clones take approximately 34%. Sequencing used CD8+ T cells sorted from PBMCs, obtained 15 days after the yellow fever booster vaccination. The source is a man between 18 and 35 years old who received the YFV17D yellow fever vaccine.

Only a few counts were recorded for this clonotype. The V gene is TRBV19, the J gene TRBJ1-2; 9 nucleotides match TRBD1. Germline-derived CDR1 and CDR2 are LNHDA and SQIVND (reference sequence). With 3 bases clipped from V and 4 bases from J, the junction kept 3 bases outside the gene matches. This CDR3 has 14 residues. The CDR3 region has the DNA TGTGCCAGTAGTATGGGGGACAGGGCCTATGGCTACACCTTC. Residues: CASSMGDRAYGYTF.

A few counts support this clonotype. CDR3 in DNA: TGTGCCAGCAGCTTAGCAGCGCTCGGACCCCTAAAAGAGACCCAGTACTTC. This translates into CASSLAALGPLKETQYF. The chain joins TRBV7-9 to TRBJ2-5; D remains ambiguous. This CDR3 is 17 amino acids long. Trimming took off 0 bases at V and 3 bases at J, with 17 bases between the two ends. CDR1 SEHNR and CDR2 FQNEAQ come from the germline V gene (reference sequence).

This clonotype was detected a few times. This rearrangement joins TRBV7-6 to TRBJ1-1, with a weak D call TRBD1 (6 bases). The ends were cut back, 5 bases at V and 4 bases at J, with 17 bases in the middle. Germline values: CDR1 SGHVS, CDR2 FNYEAQ. CDR3 length equals 15 residues. The CDR3 DNA sequence: TGTGCCAGCAGCCACTACACAGGGCCGACCACTGAAGCTTTCTTT. It translates to CASSHYTGPTTEAFF.

This chain joins TRBV5-1 and TRBJ2-1; 7 bases map to TRBD1. Losses at the gene ends were 3 bases for V and 7 bases for J; bases not matched to a gene: 10. Germline V gene data show CDR1 as SGHRS and CDR2 as YFSETQ. CDR3 length: 15 amino acids. CDR3 sequence (DNA): TGCGCCAGCAGCTCGACAGGGAAAGTTGGGAATGAGCAGTTCTTC. Translated: CASSSTGKVGNEQFF.

With respect to this clonotype: One base away lies a much larger clone, so this may be a sequencing read error. This chain joins TRBV29-1 and TRBJ2-7; TRBD1 matches at 9 bases. The CDR3 loop spans 15 amino acids. Germline-derived CDR1 and CDR2 are SQVTM and ANQGSEA. The DNA of the CDR3 is TGCAGCGTCGCGACGACCGGGACAGGGTTCGACGAGCAGGACTTC. Residues: CSVATTGTGFDEQDF.

The chain couples TRBV9 to TRBJ1-4; tentatively, D is TRBD1 (5 bases). This CDR3 contains 15 residues. Trimming shortened V by 3 bases and J by 8 bases, and 17 bases separated the two germline ends. Per germline, CDR1 SGDLS and CDR2 YYNGEE. The CDR3 DNA follows: TGTGCCAGCAGCGACTTAGGGACGCCTGTAGAAAAACTGTTTTTT. Translating it yields CASSDLGTPVEKLFF.

The V call is TRBV27, the J call TRBJ2-7; 13 bases fit TRBD2. Germline trimming cut 5 bases from V and 4 bases from J; bases unmatched to any gene: 2. Germline-derived CDR1 and CDR2 are MNHEY and SMNVEV (reference sequence). The CDR3 sequence is 14 residues long. The CDR3 here is CASSVLAGGYEQYF. The CDR3 DNA reads as TGTGCCAGCAGTGTACTAGCGGGGGGGTACGAGCAGTACTTC.

The chain uses TRBV5-6 and TRBJ2-7, with D hard to call. CDR1 SGHDT and CDR2 YYEEEE come from the germline V gene. The CDR3 has 14 amino acids. Trimming took 3 bases from V and 2 from J, leaving 12 bases between them. The CDR3 is CASSSETSPYEQYV. CDR3 nucleotides: TGTGCCAGCAGCTCCGAGACATCCCCCTACGAGCAGTACGTC.

This clonotype occurred many times. This chain connects TRBV6-5 to TRBJ1-1; 7 nucleotides line up with TRBD1. The junction had 4 bases not matched to a gene; V was cut back by 5 bases and J by 1 base. CDR1 MNHEY and CDR2 SVGAGI come from the germline V gene. The CDR3 loop spans 14 amino acids. This CDR3 is CASSTRQGNTEAFF. The CDR3 DNA follows: TGTGCCAGCAGTACAAGACAGGGGAACACTGAAGCTTTCTTT.

The chain recombines TRBV3-1 with TRBJ2-7; a weak D match, TRBD1 (6 bases). The length of the CDR3 is 15 residues. The germline CDR1 and CDR2 sequences are LGHDT and YNNKEL (reference sequence). V shed 0 bases and J shed 4 bases, with 13 bases lying between them. The CDR3 bases are TGTGCCAGCAGCCAAGACAGGGGAAAAGGATACGAGCAGTACTTC. It is translated as CASSQDRGKGYEQYF.

V gene TRBV4-3 combines with J gene TRBJ1-2; possibly TRBD1 for D (6 bases). The CDR3 spans 15 residues. Germline assignment: CDR1 LGHNA and CDR2 YSLEER. Between the trimmed V and J ends, which lost 0 bases and 3 bases, there was a span of 11 bases. CDR3 nucleotides: TGCGCCAGCAGCCAAGATTGGGACATAGACTATGGCTACACCTTC. It is translated as CASSQDWDIDYGYTF.

This clonotype was detected only a few times. The chain recombines TRBV11-2 with TRBJ2-2; D is tentatively TRBD1 or TRBD2 (6 bases each). In germline, CDR1 is SGHAT, CDR2 FQNNGV. CDR3 length: 16 residues. Trimming pared 4 bases from V and 4 bases from J, leaving 16 bases between. The CDR3 region is CASSSEGGPFTGELFF. In DNA form, the CDR3 reads TGTGCCAGCAGCTCCGAAGGGGGGCCCTTCACCGGGGAGCTGTTTTTT.

This clonotype was counted a few times. The chain couples TRBV5-1 to TRBJ2-1; 10 nucleotides match TRBD2. Per the germline V gene, CDR1 is SGHRS and CDR2 is YFSETQ. V lost 3 bases to trimming and J lost 3 bases; unmatched junction nucleotides: 3. This CDR3 region has 15 residues. DNA of the CDR3: TGCGCCAGCAGCTGGGTAGCGGGGGGCTACAATGAGCAGTTCTTC. It is translated as CASSWVAGGYNEQFF.

The chain links TRBV2 to TRBJ2-3; TRBD2 agrees at 7 bases. Germline CDR1 reads SNHLY; CDR2 reads FYNNEI. Trimming removed 7 bases from V and 6 bases from J; junction bases left unmatched: 10. This CDR3 is 14 amino acids long. The CDR3 loop is CASTGGVRGDTQYF. The CDR3 DNA reads TGTGCCAGCACGGGGGGAGTACGGGGGGATACGCAGTATTTT.

The V and J genes are TRBV28 and TRBJ2-7; TRBD2 aligns across 7 bases. Losses at the gene ends were 3 bases for V and 3 bases for J; bases not matched to a gene: 14. CDR1 and CDR2 from the germline V gene are MDHEN and SYDVKM. This CDR3 is built from 17 residues. As DNA, the CDR3 is TGTGCCAGCAGTTTTTCAGTCGGGCTAGCGGCGAACTACGAGCAGTACGTC. Translated: CASSFSVGLAANYEQYV.

The chain recombines TRBV7-6 with TRBJ1-1, with a weak D call TRBD1 (5 bases). Trimming pared 5 bases from V and 0 bases from J, leaving 10 bases between. Per the germline V gene, CDR1 is SGHVS and CDR2 is FNYEAQ. The length of the CDR3 is 14 residues. CDR3 bases: TGTGCCAGCAGCCAAGGGACCTTGAACACTGAAGCTTTCTTT. This encodes CASSQGTLNTEAFF.

This rearrangement joins TRBV7-9 to TRBJ2-1; unclear D gene. In germline, CDR1 is SEHNR, CDR2 FQNEAQ (reference sequence). This CDR3 region has 12 residues. V lost 5 bases and J lost 7, with 9 bases in between. The CDR3 DNA is TGTGCCAGCAGCCAGGAATGGAATGAGCAGTTCTTC. It encodes CASSQEWNEQFF. Full variable domain (remainder filled in from reference TRBV7-9 and TRBJ2-1): DTGVSQNPRHKITKRGQNVTFRCDPISEHNRLYWYRQTLGQGPEFLTYFQNEAQLEKSRLLSDRFSAERPKGSFSTLEIQRTEQGDSAMYLCASSQEWNEQFFGPGTRLTVL.

As for this clonotype: A junction end diverges from the germline sequence, so it may reflect a read error. The chain recombines TRBV28 with TRBJ1-4, with 7 bases lining up with TRBD1. CDR3 length: 10 amino acids. Per the germline V gene, CDR1 is MDHEN and CDR2 is SYDVKM. CDR3 nucleotide sequence: TGTGCCAGCACCGTTGGCCGGGACAGCTTT. Its translation is CASTVGRDSF.

The rearrangement uses TRBV7-3 and TRBJ2-3; no clear D gene. Looked up from germline, CDR1 is SGHTA and CDR2 is FQGTGA. V lost 4 bases to trimming and J lost 4 bases, with 12 bases between them. CDR3 length: 14 residues. The CDR3: CASSYGPAADTQYF. The CDR3 coding sequence is TGTGCCAGCAGCTATGGCCCAGCAGCAGATACGCAGTATTTT. Drawing the rest from reference TRBV7-3 and TRBJ2-3, the complete variable domain is GAGVSQTPSNKVTEKGKYVELRCDPISGHTALYWYRQSLGQGPEFLIYFQGTGAADDSGLPNDRFFAVRPEGSVSTLKIQRTERGDSAVYLCASSYGPAADTQYFGPGTRLTVL.

The chain employs TRBV28 and TRBJ1-2; D is perhaps TRBD1 (5 bases). Germline CDR1 reads MDHEN; CDR2 reads SYDVKM. V was shortened by 11 bases and J by 3 bases, with 13 bases between the two germline ends. This CDR3 comprises 12 residues. This chain's CDR3 is CAVPGRDYGYTF. CDR3 sequence (DNA): TGTGCCGTCCCAGGGCGGGACTATGGCTACACCTTC.

The CDR3 sequence: CASSPGGAGANVLTF. The CDR3, as DNA: TGTGCCAGCAGCCCTGGCGGGGCTGGGGCCAACGTCCTGACTTTC. The rearrangement uses TRBV7-3 and TRBJ2-6; D perhaps matches TRBD2 (6 bases). Germline V gene lookup returns CDR1 SGHTA and CDR2 FQGTGA. CDR3 size: 15 residues. Trimming took off 5 bases at V and 2 bases at J, with 10 bases between the two ends.

Only a few counts were recorded for this clonotype. The gene calls are TRBV5-1 and TRBJ1-2; 7 bases agree with TRBD1. The CDR3 runs 15 residues. Germline-derived CDR1 and CDR2 are SGHRS and YFSETQ. V lost 3 bases and J lost 3; bases outside the gene matches: 8. CDR3 residues: CASSSEATGDYGYTF. The CDR3 region has the DNA TGCGCCAGCAGCTCCGAGGCCACAGGGGACTATGGCTACACCTTC.

This clonotype was detected only a few times. The chain recombines TRBV6-2 or TRBV6-3 with TRBJ2-3, with D perhaps matching TRBD1 (5 bases). The germline CDR1 and CDR2 sequences are MNHEY and SVGEGT. The V gene lost 6 bases and the J gene lost 4 bases, with 20 bases spanning the gap. The CDR3 is 16 residues long. CDR3 sequence: CASSPATESWADTQYF. CDR3 bases: TGTGCCAGCAGCCCCGCGACAGAGTCTTGGGCAGATACGCAGTATTTT.